Following are 27 T cell receptor beta chains from one sample sequenced in a study of cytomegalovirus exposure and HLA in healthy donors. PCR employed 60 Vbeta and 13 Jbeta primers. Profiled with immunoSEQ multiplex PCR; TCRdb holds only in-frame clones, not every one. The data show some 150,000 clones, about three quarters seen once. Sequenced sample: PBMCs. The receptors derive from a woman aged 25 to 39 in good health and CMV-seronegative.

The chain couples TRBV7-2 to TRBJ2-5; 7 bases fit TRBD2. The CDR3 contains 15 residues. With 3 bases clipped from V and 5 bases from J, the junction kept 9 bases outside the gene matches. Germline V lookup: CDR1 SGHTA, CDR2 FQGNSA. The CDR3 region is CASSFQGGGMETQYF. The CDR3 region has the DNA TGTGCCAGCAGCTTCCAGGGCGGGGGTATGGAGACCCAGTACTTC. Looking up the rest from reference TRBV7-2 and TRBJ2-5 gives the full variable domain: GAGVSQSPSNKVTEKGKDVELRCDPISGHTALYWYRQSLGQGLEFLIYFQGNSAPDKSGLPSDRFSAERTGGSVSTLTIQRTQQEDSAVYLCASSFQGGGMETQYFGPGTRLLVL.

The chain employs TRBV28 and TRBJ1-5, with 8 bases matching TRBD1. The CDR3 has 15 residues. The germline V gene has CDR1 MDHEN and CDR2 SYDVKM. The J segment lost 6 bases and the V segment lost 1 base, leaving 5 bases of the junction unmatched. DNA of the CDR3: TGTGCCAGCAGTTTATACCAGGGGGCGGCTCAGCCCCAGCATTTT. This codes for CASSLYQGAAQPQHF.

CDR3: CASSYSGGYNEQFF. CDR3 sequence (DNA): TGTGCCAGCAGCTACAGCGGGGGCTACAATGAGCAGTTCTTC. This chain joins TRBV7-3 and TRBJ2-1; 8 bases are shared with TRBD2. The V gene end was trimmed by 4 bases and the J gene end by 3 bases; junction bases not matched to a gene: 2. CDR3 length: 14 amino acids. Germline-derived CDR1 and CDR2 are SGHTA and FQGTGA.

J is TRBJ2-4 and V is TRBV2; 8 nucleotides match TRBD2. The CDR3 covers 15 residues. J gave up 0 bases and V 6 bases, and 4 bases lay outside the gene matches. Germline CDR1 and CDR2: SNHLY and FYNNEI. The CDR3 DNA sequence: TGTGCCAGCAGGGGGACTAGTATAGCCAAAAACATTCAGTACTTC. The encoded protein is CASRGTSIAKNIQYF.

This clone was seen only a few times. The V call is TRBV6-6, the J call TRBJ1-4; 7 bases match TRBD1. J lost 5 bases, V lost 6 bases, and 9 bases had no gene match. The length of the CDR3 is 15 residues. CDR1 is MNHNY, CDR2 SVGAGI, per germline (reference sequence). This chain's CDR3 is CASSQMGQRNEKLFF. CDR3 DNA: TGTGCCAGCAGCCAGATGGGACAGAGAAATGAAAAACTGTTTTTT.

The chain recombines TRBV4-2 with TRBJ2-1, with a tentative D call TRBD1 (5 bases). CDR1 LGHNA and CDR2 YNFKEQ come from the germline V gene. V lost 2 bases and J 9 bases, leaving 14 bases between the germline ends. This CDR3 is 14 amino acids long. In DNA form, the CDR3 reads TGTGCCAGCAGCCAAAGGGAAGGGGTACCTGAGCAGTTCTTC. This gives the protein CASSQREGVPEQFF.

The V gene is TRBV11-3, the J gene TRBJ2-7; 7 bases are shared with TRBD2. V gave up 4 bases and J gave up 3 bases; unmatched junction bases: 12. Germline-derived CDR1 and CDR2 are SGHNT and YENEEA. The CDR3 totals 16 residues. CDR3 bases: TGTGCCAGCAGCTCTGGCCCCGCCGAGCGGGGCTACGAGCAGTACTTC. Protein sequence: CASSSGPAERGYEQYF.

The chain couples TRBV6-5 to TRBJ1-3; D uncertain. CDR3 length: 15 amino acids. Germline V CDR1 and CDR2: MNHEY, SVGAGI. Trimming shortened V by 6 bases and J by 0 bases, and 12 bases separated the two germline ends. The CDR3 nucleotides are TGTGCCAGCAGACCCCAGTCAAACTCTGGAAACACCATATATTTT. Encoded protein: CASRPQSNSGNTIYF.

This clone was counted only a few times. The chain combines TRBV6-1 with TRBJ1-1; D is unresolved. Germline CDR1 MNHNS, CDR2 SASEGT. This CDR3 region has 13 residues. Trimming shortened V by 8 bases and J by 6 bases, and 16 bases separated the two germline ends. CDR3 nucleotide sequence: TGTGCCAGCGATCCAGACATGGTCGCTGAAGCTTTCTTT. Amino acid sequence: CASDPDMVAEAFF.

CDR3 residues: CASSKTGDNQWPQHF. The CDR3 DNA follows: TGTGCCAGCAGCAAGACAGGGGACAATCAGTGGCCCCAGCATTTT. The V and J genes are TRBV9 and TRBJ1-5; 8 bases line up with TRBD1. Losses at the gene ends were 4 bases for V and 9 bases for J; bases not matched to a gene: 12. The CDR3 loop spans 15 amino acids. CDR1 and CDR2 from the germline V gene are SGDLS and YYNGEE.

The rearrangement joins TRBV21-1 to TRBJ1-6; the table's D call of TRBD1 was not tested on the DNA. TRBV21-1 is a pseudogene. The CDR3 spans 16 residues. The chain's CDR3 is CASSKPQGAYNSPLHF. CDR3 in DNA: TGTGCCAGCAGCAAACCACAGGGGGCCTATAATTCACCCCTCCACTTT.

The CDR3 region is CASSSAVGGATDTQYF. In DNA, the CDR3 is TGTGCCAGCAGCTCCGCAGTGGGGGGGGCCACAGATACGCAGTATTTT. This chain connects TRBV7-8 to TRBJ2-3; TRBD2 might be the D (7 bases). The CDR3 covers 16 residues. Trimming stripped 4 bases from V and 2 bases from J, with 16 bases between. Germline CDR1 is SGHVS and CDR2 is FQNEAQ.

In this sample, this clone turned up once. The genes are TRBV7-3 and TRBJ2-1, with D possibly matching TRBD2 (5 bases). Trimming pared 2 bases from V and 4 bases from J, leaving 12 bases between. The germline V gene has CDR1 SGHTA and CDR2 FQGTGA. This CDR3 is built from 15 residues. The CDR3 coding sequence is TGTGCCAGCAGCTTAGGCCCTGGACTTTACAATGAGCAGTTCTTC. It encodes CASSLGPGLYNEQFF.

The chain joins TRBV9 to TRBJ1-4; TRBD1 matches 7 bases. Losses at the gene ends were 3 bases for V and 4 bases for J; bases not matched to a gene: 6. The CDR3 is 15 amino acids. The germline CDR1 and CDR2 sequences are SGDLS and YYNGEE. CDR3 bases: TGTGCCAGCAGCGCAGGACAGGCTGATAATGAAAAACTGTTTTTT. As protein: CASSAGQADNEKLFF.

This clone was seen just once. This chain links TRBV19 with TRBJ1-1; 8 bases align to TRBD1. V shed 5 bases, J shed 1 base, and the junction held 6 bases outside the gene matches. This CDR3 is built from 15 residues. CDR1 and CDR2 from the germline V gene are LNHDA and SQIVND (reference sequence). Here the CDR3 reads CASSWTGWENTEAFF. Written as DNA, the CDR3 is TGTGCCAGTAGTTGGACAGGGTGGGAGAACACTGAAGCTTTCTTT.

V is TRBV7-6 and J is TRBJ2-7, with D unresolved. Trimming removed 4 bases at V and 5 bases at J, with 21 bases between. In germline, CDR1 is SGHVS, CDR2 FNYEAQ. This CDR3 contains 16 residues. The CDR3 DNA sequence: TGTGCCAGCAGCTCTGAGGCCCGGCCCTCCGAAAACGAGCAGTACTTC. Its protein is CASSSEARPSENEQYF.

The chain uses TRBV27 and TRBJ1-1; TRBD1 aligns across 8 bases. CDR3 length: 18 amino acids. With 4 bases clipped from V and 0 bases from J, the junction kept 13 bases outside the gene matches. Germline V gene data show CDR1 as MNHEY and CDR2 as SMNVEV (reference sequence). The CDR3 sequence: CASSSRPGQEGMNTEAFF. CDR3 coding DNA: TGTGCCAGCAGTTCTCGGCCGGGACAGGAGGGGATGAACACTGAAGCTTTCTTT.

The rearrangement joins TRBV28 to TRBJ1-1; D is ambiguous. Germline V gene data show CDR1 as MDHEN and CDR2 as SYDVKM. V was shortened by 8 bases and J by 8 bases, with 27 bases between the two germline ends. CDR3 size: 16 residues. For the CDR3, the DNA is TGTGCCAGCTTAGAAAGAGGAAGAAATCACCTTCTAGAAGCTTTCTTT. Protein sequence: CASLERGRNHLLEAFF. Complete variable domain (other parts from reference TRBV28 and TRBJ1-1): DVKVTQSSRYLVKRTGEKVFLECVQDMDHENMFWYRQDPGLGLRLIYFSYDVKMKEKGDIPEGYSVSREKKERFSLILESASTNQTSMYLCASLERGRNHLLEAFFGQGTRLTVV.

This chain uses TRBV19 with TRBJ2-1, with a possible D match to TRBD2 (6 bases). Germline V gene lookup returns CDR1 LNHDA and CDR2 SQIVND (reference sequence). The CDR3 is made up of 13 amino acids. Between the trimmed V and J ends, which lost 4 bases and 7 bases, there was a span of 11 bases. CDR3 in amino acids: CASSTFRGNEQFF. The CDR3 DNA reads as TGTGCCAGTAGTACTTTCCGGGGGAATGAGCAGTTCTTC.

The chain couples TRBV18 to TRBJ1-3, with 9 bases lining up with TRBD1. The CDR3 loop spans 16 amino acids. Trimming took 3 bases from V and 4 from J; bases not matched to a gene: 7. From germline, CDR1 is KGHSH and CDR2 LQKENI. The DNA of the CDR3 is TGTGCCAGCTCACCCTACGGACAGGGGATAGGAAACACCATATATTTT. Protein sequence: CASSPYGQGIGNTIYF.

The CDR3: CASSLEAGGYNEQFF. CDR3 DNA: TGCGCCAGCAGCTTGGAAGCGGGAGGGTACAATGAGCAGTTCTTC. V is TRBV5-1 and J is TRBJ2-1; 10 positions agree with TRBD2. The V gene end was trimmed by 0 bases and the J gene end by 4 bases; junction bases not matched to a gene: 1. Germline CDR1 reads SGHRS; CDR2 reads YFSETQ. The CDR3 has 15 amino acids. Combining the CDR3 with reference TRBV5-1 and TRBJ2-1 gives the whole variable domain KAGVTQTPRYLIKTRGQQVTLSCSPISGHRSVSWYQQTPGQGLQFLFEYFSETQRNKGNFPGRFSGRQFSNSRSEMNVSTLELGDSALYLCASSLEAGGYNEQFFGPGTRLTVL.

This clone was seen only a few times. The V gene is TRBV7-2, the J gene TRBJ2-1; D remains unclear. Trimming removed 0 bases at V and 5 bases at J, with 5 bases between. Germline V gene sequence: CDR1 SGHTA, CDR2 FQGNSA. This CDR3 is 13 amino acids long. The CDR3 DNA reads TGTGCCAGCAGCTTAGCCAGGAACAATGAGCAGTTCTTC. Translated: CASSLARNNEQFF. The full variable domain, its missing parts supplied by reference TRBV7-2 and TRBJ2-1, is GAGVSQSPSNKVTEKGKDVELRCDPISGHTALYWYRQSLGQGLEFLIYFQGNSAPDKSGLPSDRFSAERTGGSVSTLTIQRTQQEDSAVYLCASSLARNNEQFFGPGTRLTVL.

CDR3 sequence: CASSQVLQGAATNQPQHF. The CDR3 DNA reads as TGTGCCAGCAGCCAAGTCCTCCAGGGTGCGGCCACCAATCAGCCCCAGCATTTT. This chain uses TRBV4-2 with TRBJ1-5, with D tentatively TRBD1 (5 bases). V lost 1 base to trimming and J lost 3 bases, with 19 bases between them. In germline, CDR1 is LGHNA, CDR2 YNFKEQ. The CDR3 has 18 amino acids.

This clone has only one observation. The chain is built from TRBV12-5 and TRBJ2-3; weak D call: TRBD1 (7 bases). The CDR3 covers 16 residues. V shed 6 bases and J shed 0 bases, with 16 bases lying between them. CDR1 and CDR2 (germline): LGHNT, FRNRAP. CDR3 coding DNA: TGTGCTAGTGGCGTTATTCAGGGGGGCAGCACAGATACGCAGTATTTT. Amino acids: CASGVIQGGSTDTQYF.

The chain combines TRBV4-1 with TRBJ1-2, with D tentatively TRBD1 (6 bases). Germline CDR1 is MGHRA and CDR2 is YSYEKL. V was pared by 4 bases and J by 7 bases, with 16 bases between. The CDR3 covers 14 residues. The CDR3 DNA is TGCGCCAGCAGCCCGCCCCCGAGGGGGTTTGGCTACACCTTC. Its translation: CASSPPPRGFGYTF.

The chain couples TRBV2 to TRBJ2-5; TRBD1 matches 8 bases. V shed 8 bases and J 5 bases; nucleotides not matched to a gene: 7. Germline loops: CDR1 SNHLY, CDR2 FYNNEI. This CDR3 spans 13 amino acids. The CDR3 spells CASGDRSRETQYF. CDR3 sequence (DNA): TGTGCCAGCGGGGACAGGAGTAGGGAGACCCAGTACTTC.

The gene calls are TRBV7-9 and TRBJ2-1; tentative D call: TRBD2 (5 bases). With 2 bases removed from V and 10 bases from J, the gap between germline ends came to 9 bases. This CDR3 has 12 residues. Germline V gene lookup returns CDR1 SEHNR and CDR2 FQNEAQ (reference sequence). CDR3 in amino acids: CASSLTEREQFF. The CDR3 region has the DNA TGTGCCAGCAGCTTAACCGAGCGGGAGCAGTTCTTC.